The 25 T cell receptor beta chains in this list originate from one sample, sequenced in a study of blood T cell repertoires in COVID-19. TCRdb keeps only in-frame clones here, not all; method: immunoSEQ multiplex PCR. Here the sample spans approximately 270,000 clones, 84% being singletons. The source material was peripheral blood. The origin of the receptors is a person aged 70 to 80 with COVID-19, enrolled during active disease.

The V gene is TRBV6-5, the J gene TRBJ2-7, with 7 bases fitting TRBD1. Germline trimming cut 6 bases from V and 2 bases from J; bases unmatched to any gene: 10. CDR1 MNHEY and CDR2 SVGAGI come from the germline V gene. This CDR3 is 15 amino acids long. This chain's CDR3 is CASRHDRDPTYEQYF. CDR3 nucleotide sequence: TGTGCCAGCAGACACGACAGGGATCCAACCTACGAGCAGTACTTC.

The rearrangement links TRBV6-1 to TRBJ2-1; 7 positions match TRBD2. The CDR3 spans 16 residues. Germline CDR1 is MNHNS and CDR2 is SASEGT. The V and J ends lost 2 bases and 4 bases, in that order; junction bases with no gene match: 8. CDR3 sequence reads: CASSERRASGYNEQFF. CDR3 bases: TGTGCCAGCAGTGAACGAAGGGCTAGCGGATACAATGAGCAGTTCTTC.

This clone is a singleton in its sample. This same CDR3 is encoded by further DNA sequences in the sample. The chain employs TRBV5-4 and TRBJ2-7; D is undetermined. Trimming removed 3 bases from V and 3 bases from J, with 10 bases in between. The CDR3 is 13 amino acids. CDR1 is SGHNT, CDR2 YYREEE, per germline (reference sequence). CDR3 in amino acids: CASSSPSSYEQYF. CDR3 nucleotide sequence: TGTGCCAGCAGCTCACCCTCGAGCTACGAGCAGTACTTC. The whole variable domain, remainder taken from reference TRBV5-4 and TRBJ2-7, is ETGVTQSPTHLIKTRGQQVTLRCSSQSGHNTVSWYQQALGQGPQFIFQYYREEENGRGNFPPRFSGLQFPNYSSELNVNALELDDSALYLCASSSPSSYEQYFGPGTRLTVT.

The V and J genes are TRBV19 and TRBJ2-4, with 7 nucleotides matching TRBD2. Germline loops: CDR1 LNHDA, CDR2 SQIVND (reference sequence). The CDR3 length is 14 residues. The V gene end was trimmed by 3 bases and the J gene end by 1 base; junction bases not matched to a gene: 0. The DNA for the CDR3 is TGTGCCAGTAGTATCGGGGGGGCCAAAAACATTCAGTACTTC. Its translation: CASSIGGAKNIQYF.

Concerning this clone itself: Compared with germline, one end of the junction differs, possibly owing to a read error. The chain employs TRBV25-1 and TRBJ1-1; D not resolved. Per germline, CDR1 MGHDK and CDR2 SYGVNS. The CDR3 runs 13 residues. CDR3: CVSSALPNTEAFF. The CDR3 region has the DNA TGTGTCAGCAGTGCTCTCCCGAACACTGAAGCTTTCTTT.

V gene TRBV3-1 (or the pseudogene TRBV3-2) combines with J gene TRBJ1-3; no clear D. Germline V gene sequence: CDR1 LGHDT, CDR2 YNNKEL (reference sequence). The CDR3 is made up of 19 amino acids. V was shortened by 1 base and J by 0 bases, with 19 bases between the two germline ends. CDR3 DNA: TGTGCCAGCAGCCAAGCCCTCACCCGACGCGGGAACTCTGGAAACACCATATATTTT. It codes for CASSQALTRRGNSGNTIYF.

The chain links TRBV28 to TRBJ2-5; no firm D call. Germline values: CDR1 MDHEN, CDR2 SYDVKM. With 2 bases removed from V and 5 bases from J, the gap between germline ends came to 12 bases. The CDR3 is 14 residues long. DNA of the CDR3: TGTGCCAGCAGTTTACCGGGTCTCTCGGAGACCCAGTACTTC. This sequence encodes CASSLPGLSETQYF.

The rearrangement joins TRBV4-1 to TRBJ1-4; tentative D call: TRBD1 (5 bases). The CDR3 is made up of 15 amino acids. In germline, CDR1 is MGHRA, CDR2 YSYEKL. Trimming removed 1 base from V and 3 bases from J, with 9 bases in between. The CDR3: CASSQAGSANEKLFF. CDR3 in DNA: TGCGCCAGCAGCCAAGCAGGGTCAGCTAATGAAAAACTGTTTTTT.

The chain is built from TRBV29-1 and TRBJ2-4; 8 bases fit TRBD1. J gave up 7 bases and V 4 bases, and 6 bases lay outside the gene matches. CDR1 and CDR2 (germline): SQVTM, ANQGSEA. The CDR3 has 13 residues. CDR3 nucleotides: TGCAGCGTTGTAAGGCAGGGGGCGAACATTCAGTACTTC. Translation gives CSVVRQGANIQYF.

This clone was counted a single time. The V and J genes are TRBV28 and TRBJ1-5, with D perhaps TRBD1 (5 bases). V was clipped by 0 bases and J by 2 bases, with 11 bases between them. This CDR3 has 16 residues. Germline assignment: CDR1 MDHEN and CDR2 SYDVKM. The CDR3 coding sequence is TGTGCCAGCAGTTTATGGGGGGGAGCGCGCAATCAGCCCCAGCATTTT. Amino acid sequence: CASSLWGGARNQPQHF.

The chain combines TRBV4-2 with TRBJ1-5; D perhaps matches TRBD1 (6 bases). V was pared by 0 bases and J by 7 bases, with 13 bases between. The germline V gene has CDR1 LGHNA and CDR2 YNFKEQ. The CDR3 runs 15 residues. The CDR3: CASSQDGAGAQPQHF. The CDR3 nucleotides read TGTGCCAGCAGCCAAGATGGGGCGGGGGCGCAGCCCCAGCATTTT.

This clone was detected once. This chain uses TRBV10-3 with TRBJ2-7, with TRBD1 identical over 9 bases. This CDR3 comprises 14 residues. V gave up 11 bases and J gave up 2 bases; unmatched junction bases: 10. Per germline, CDR1 ENHRY and CDR2 SYGVKD. CDR3 bases: TGTGCCGCGAAACGACAGGGGGGGACCTACGAGCAGTACTTC. Amino acids: CAAKRQGGTYEQYF.

This clone has only one observation. This chain links TRBV15 with TRBJ1-1, with TRBD1 matching over 7 bases. This CDR3 has 12 residues. Looked up from germline, CDR1 is LNHNV and CDR2 is YYDKDF (reference sequence). Losses at the gene ends were 3 bases for V and 9 bases for J; bases not matched to a gene: 4. The CDR3 here is CATSRDRQKAFF. In nucleotides, the CDR3 is TGTGCCACCAGCAGGGACAGGCAGAAAGCTTTCTTT.

CDR3 region: CASSRSTGGSSPLHF. The DNA for the CDR3 is TGTGCCAGCAGTCGATCGACAGGGGGATCATCACCCCTCCACTTT. V gene TRBV27 combines with J gene TRBJ1-6; 9 bases are a match to TRBD1. The ends lost 5 bases at V and 10 bases at J; junction bases unmatched: 9. Germline CDR1 is MNHEY and CDR2 is SMNVEV (reference sequence). This CDR3 is built from 15 residues.

V is TRBV5-1 and J is TRBJ2-5; TRBD2 matches at 7 bases. CDR1 is SGHRS and CDR2 is YFSETQ in the germline V gene. The CDR3 spans 16 residues. V dropped 4 bases and J dropped 6; count of bases not matched to a gene: 15. Here the CDR3 reads CASSRALGEGFKTQYF. The CDR3 DNA is TGCGCCAGCAGCCGCGCCCTGGGGGAGGGTTTCAAGACCCAGTACTTC.

The J gene is TRBJ1-1, the V gene TRBV28; a weak D match, TRBD1 (5 bases). V lost 5 bases and J lost 6, with 19 bases in between. Per the germline V gene, CDR1 is MDHEN and CDR2 is SYDVKM. The CDR3 is 15 residues long. CDR3 nucleotides: TGTGCCAGCAGTATCCACGGGGGTAGAATTCCTGAAGCTTTCTTT. Protein sequence: CASSIHGGRIPEAFF.

DNA for the CDR3: TGTGCCAGCAGTCTCGTGAATCAGCCCCAGCATTTT. It specifies CASSLVNQPQHF. V and J are TRBV28 and TRBJ1-5; D is ambiguous. The ends were cut back, 5 bases at V and 4 bases at J, with 6 bases in the middle. Per germline, CDR1 MDHEN and CDR2 SYDVKM. The CDR3 runs 12 residues.

The rearrangement links TRBV30 to TRBJ2-7; 7 bases align to TRBD1. CDR3 size: 12 residues. Germline assignment: CDR1 GTSNPN and CDR2 SVGIG (reference sequence). V gave up 2 bases and J gave up 6 bases; unmatched junction bases: 4. CDR3 residues: CAWSRTGREQYF. CDR3 nucleotide sequence: TGTGCCTGGAGTCGGACAGGCCGCGAGCAGTACTTC.

V is TRBV10-3 and J is TRBJ2-7, with TRBD2 as a possible D gene (6 bases). Germline CDR1 ENHRY, CDR2 SYGVKD. This CDR3 has 13 residues. V dropped 5 bases and J dropped 5 bases, with 13 bases sitting between them. The CDR3 is CAISPQGGNEQYF. The CDR3, as DNA: TGTGCCATCAGTCCGCAGGGAGGCAACGAGCAGTACTTC.

V is TRBV9 and J is TRBJ2-7, with D possibly TRBD1 on 6 matching bases. Between the trimmed V and J ends, which lost 0 bases and 5 bases, there was a span of 12 bases. This CDR3 spans 14 amino acids. Germline assignment: CDR1 SGDLS and CDR2 YYNGEE. The CDR3, as DNA: TGTGCCAGCAGCGTAGGAGAGGGGGTCCACGAGCAGTACTTC. It encodes CASSVGEGVHEQYF. The full variable domain, rest sourced from reference TRBV9 and TRBJ2-7, is DSGVTQTPKHLITATGQRVTLRCSPRSGDLSVYWYQQSLDQGLQFLIQYYNGEERAKGNILERFSAQQFPDLHSELNLSSLELGDSALYFCASSVGEGVHEQYFGPGTRLTVT.

V is TRBV7-2 and J is TRBJ2-1; maybe TRBD2 (7 bases). The CDR3 contains 18 residues. The V gene's germline CDR1 is SGHTA and CDR2 FQGNSA. Trimming left V 1 base short and J 4 bases short, with 20 bases between. CDR3 nucleotide sequence: TGTGCCAGCAGCTTAGACGGACGGGGGGCACCTGGGTACAATGAGCAGTTCTTC. Its protein product is CASSLDGRGAPGYNEQFF.

V gene TRBV12-3 or TRBV12-4 combines with J gene TRBJ1-1; 8 positions agree with TRBD1. The CDR3 is 13 amino acids. With 5 bases clipped from V and 10 bases from J, the junction kept 9 bases outside the gene matches. The CDR3 DNA reads as TGTGCCAGCAGTATTTACAGGGGGGAGTCAGCTTTCTTT. Translated, it gives CASSIYRGESAFF.

The CDR3 loop is CASSLRVGLEETQYF. CDR3 in DNA: TGTGCCAGCAGCTTACGGGTAGGCCTTGAAGAGACCCAGTACTTC. The rearrangement links TRBV7-9 to TRBJ2-5; D call uncertain. V was shortened by 2 bases and J by 3 bases, with 13 bases between the two germline ends. Germline V gene data show CDR1 as SEHNR and CDR2 as FQNEAQ (reference sequence). The CDR3 consists of 15 residues.

The rearrangement uses TRBV5-1 and TRBJ2-7; D perhaps matches TRBD2 (6 bases). CDR1 SGHRS and CDR2 YFSETQ come from the germline V gene. This CDR3 comprises 16 residues. Trimming cost V 6 bases and J 2 bases, with 21 bases left between them. CDR3 DNA: TGCGCCAGCAAGTCCGAACTAGCACGTCCCCCCTACGAGCAGTACTTC. Protein product: CASKSELARPPYEQYF.

The chain joins TRBV7-3 to TRBJ2-3; the D gene is possibly TRBD1 (6 bases). CDR1 is SGHTA, CDR2 FQGTGA, per germline. The V end was cut by 0 bases, the J end by 5 bases, with 12 bases between. This CDR3 is built from 15 residues. CDR3 residues: CASSLTVAGVDTQYF. DNA of the CDR3: TGTGCCAGCAGCTTAACGGTAGCAGGGGTAGATACGCAGTATTTT.